A single sample is the source of the 10 T cell receptor beta chains below, sequenced in a study of beta chain features in type 1 diabetes. Sequenced material consisted of expressed TCRB transcripts (all of the isolated RNA was reverse transcribed). Assay used: immunoSEQ multiplex PCR; TCRdb lists only in-frame clones, some missing. The table includes 400,000 to 550,000 clones, over 10% detected once. The sample consisted of naive CD4+ T cells from blood. The receptor source for this set is a woman aged 18-30 years in good health.

This chain connects TRBV6-6 to TRBJ2-5, with 9 bases fitting TRBD1. The germline CDR1 and CDR2 sequences are MNHNY and SVGAGI (reference sequence). The CDR3 spans 15 residues. Trimming cost V 7 bases and J 4 bases; bases outside gene matches: 10. CDR3 protein: CASKTQGAPGETQYF. The CDR3 DNA follows: TGTGCCAGCAAAACACAGGGGGCGCCTGGAGAGACCCAGTACTTC.

The chain employs TRBV14 and TRBJ2-7, with 9 bases lining up with TRBD2. V was pared by 5 bases and J by 0 bases, with 11 bases of the junction left unmatched. CDR3 size: 17 residues. Germline CDR1 is SGHDN and CDR2 is FVKESK. This chain's CDR3 is CASSTAGGTFSSYEQYF. For the CDR3, the DNA is TGTGCCAGCAGCACGGCGGGAGGGACGTTCAGCTCCTACGAGCAGTACTTC.

This clone occurred a few times. The V gene is TRBV29-1, the J gene TRBJ1-1; 8 bases match TRBD1. This CDR3 is 13 amino acids long. The ends lost 4 bases at V and 5 bases at J; junction bases unmatched: 6. The germline V gene has CDR1 SQVTM and CDR2 ANQGSEA. The CDR3 loop reads CSVVRGRETEAFF. The CDR3 region has the DNA TGCAGCGTTGTCAGGGGGCGCGAGACTGAAGCTTTCTTT. The full variable domain, its missing parts supplied by reference TRBV29-1 and TRBJ1-1, is SAVISQKPSRDICQRGTSLTIQCQVDSQVTMMFWYRQQPGQSLTLIATANQGSEATYESGFVIDKFPISRPNLTFSTLTVSNMSPEDSSIYLCSVVRGRETEAFFGQGTRLTVV.

The chain recombines TRBV2 with TRBJ2-3; 7 nucleotides agree with TRBD2. This CDR3 region has 14 residues. V dropped 10 bases and J dropped 6; count of bases not matched to a gene: 13. Germline CDR1 SNHLY, CDR2 FYNNEI. The CDR3: CATGGLPGPDTQYF. Here the CDR3 DNA reads TGTGCCACTGGGGGACTACCCGGTCCCGATACGCAGTATTTT.

The chain couples TRBV29-1 to TRBJ1-1, with a tentative D call TRBD1 (5 bases). Trimming removed 4 bases at V and 5 bases at J, with 14 bases between. This CDR3 is built from 13 residues. CDR1 is SQVTM and CDR2 is ANQGSEA in the germline V gene. The CDR3, as DNA: TGCAGCGTTGTGCAGGGTTCGGTAACTGAAGCTTTCTTT. Amino acids: CSVVQGSVTEAFF.

The chain recombines TRBV28 with TRBJ2-5; TRBD1 might be the D (7 bases). Deletions cut 2 bases from V and 2 bases from J, with 12 bases between. The CDR3 runs 15 residues. CDR1 MDHEN and CDR2 SYDVKM come from the germline V gene. In nucleotides, the CDR3 is TGTGCCAGCAGTTTAGGGGGGACAGTACAAGAGACCCAGTACTTC. It translates to CASSLGGTVQETQYF.

This clone has only a few counts. The CDR3 loop is CASSQGLETQYF. The CDR3 DNA follows: TGTGCCAGCAGTCAGGGCCTGGAGACCCAGTACTTC. This chain uses TRBV6-5 with TRBJ2-5; maybe TRBD1 (5 bases). Germline CDR1 MNHEY, CDR2 SVGAGI. CDR3 length: 12 amino acids. V was clipped by 5 bases and J by 5 bases, with 9 bases between them.

This chain connects TRBV15 to TRBJ2-4, with D maybe TRBD2 (5 bases). Trimming left V 9 bases short and J 0 bases short, with 12 bases between. Germline V CDR1 and CDR2: LNHNV, YYDKDF (reference sequence). CDR3 size: 14 residues. The CDR3 DNA reads TGTGCCACGAGCGGCTTCCTAGCCAAAAACATTCAGTACTTC. Protein: CATSGFLAKNIQYF.

This clone was observed a handful of times. The gene calls are TRBV27 and TRBJ1-5, with 8 bases aligning to TRBD1. Trimming took 8 bases from V and 1 from J; bases not matched to a gene: 4. This CDR3 is 14 amino acids long. The germline CDR1 and CDR2 sequences are MNHEY and SMNVEV (reference sequence). The CDR3 DNA sequence: TGTGCCAGCCGGCAGGGGGCGAGCAATCAGCCCCAGCATTTT. Translating gives CASRQGASNQPQHF.

The V and J genes are TRBV14 and TRBJ2-6, with D tentatively TRBD1 (5 bases). Germline CDR1 SGHDN, CDR2 FVKESK. V shed 2 bases and J shed 0 bases, with 11 bases lying between them. The CDR3 totals 17 residues. CDR3 amino acids: CASSQRQPASGANVLTF. The CDR3 nucleotides are TGTGCCAGCAGCCAAAGACAGCCTGCCTCTGGGGCCAACGTCCTGACTTTC. The whole variable domain, filled in from reference TRBV14 and TRBJ2-6, reads EAGVTQFPSHSVIEKGQTVTLRCDPISGHDNLYWYRRVMGKEIKFLLHFVKESKQDESGMPNNRFLAERTGGTYSTLKVQPAELEDSGVYFCASSQRQPASGANVLTFGAGSRLTVL.